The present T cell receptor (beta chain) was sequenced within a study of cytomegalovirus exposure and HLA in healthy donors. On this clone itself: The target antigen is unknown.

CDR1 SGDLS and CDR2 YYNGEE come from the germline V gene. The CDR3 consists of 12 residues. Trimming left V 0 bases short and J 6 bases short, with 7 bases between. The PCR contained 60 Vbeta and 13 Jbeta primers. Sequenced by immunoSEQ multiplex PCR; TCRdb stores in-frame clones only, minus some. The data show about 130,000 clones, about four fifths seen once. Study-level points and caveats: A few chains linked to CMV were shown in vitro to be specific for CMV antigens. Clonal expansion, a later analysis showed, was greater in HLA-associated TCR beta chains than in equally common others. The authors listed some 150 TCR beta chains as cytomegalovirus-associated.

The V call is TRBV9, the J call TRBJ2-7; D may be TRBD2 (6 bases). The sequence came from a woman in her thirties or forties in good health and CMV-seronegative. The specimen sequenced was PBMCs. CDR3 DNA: TGTGCCAGCAGCGTAGGGGGAGGCGAGCAGTACTTC. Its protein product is CASSVGGGEQYF.